This is a list of T cell receptor beta chains from one sample in a study of T-cell memory formation after mild COVID-19. From the 5' RACE reads, TCRdb called clonotypes with MiXCR, one entry per CDR3 protein. Among 350,000 to 550,000 distinct CDR3 sequences listed, roughly 18% were seen once. Sequencing input: PBMCs or a T cell subset sorted from them (not recorded which). These receptors originate from a young man who had mild COVID-19 (a few samples of this study predate the infection). Cell type and time point are not known. Both conserved end residues are part of each CDR3. The D gene is left open where the match is weak. Clone sizes are given selectively: once, few, many, or a class where the clone is expanded.

clone_size j_call v_call d_call cdr3_nt cdr3_aa
few TRBJ2-5 TRBV20-1 TRBD2 TGCAGTGCTAGGACTAGCAGAGAGACCCAGTACTTC CSARTSRETQYF
- TRBJ1-1 TRBV6-2/TRBV6-3 TRBD1 TGTGCCAGCAGTTACCTTGGGACAGCGAACACTGAAGCTTTCTTT CASSYLGTANTEAFF
once TRBJ2-7 TRBV15 TRBD1 TGTGCCACCAGCAGGGACAGGTTCTACGAGCAGTACTTC CATSRDRFYEQYF
few TRBJ2-7 TRBV20-1 - TGCAGTGCTAGAGCGTGGAGTCGGCTCGAGCAGTACTTC CSARAWSRLEQYF
- TRBJ1-1 TRBV4-1 - TGCGCCAGCAGCCAAGATGGGGGGACGAACACTGAAGCTTTCTTT CASSQDGGTNTEAFF
few TRBJ1-4 TRBV9 TRBD1 TGTGCCAGCAGCGTAGCACAGGGGAATGAAAAACTGTTTTTT CASSVAQGNEKLFF
few TRBJ1-2 TRBV20-1 TRBD1 TGCAGTGCTAGTGTGGACAGGCGCTATGGCTACACCTTC CSASVDRRYGYTF
- TRBJ1-1 TRBV29-1 TRBD1 TGCAGCGTTGGCCTCGGACAGGGTGCTGAAGCTTTCTTT CSVGLGQGAEAFF
few TRBJ1-1 TRBV20-1 TRBD1 TGCAGTGCTCAAGAACAGGGGACGAACACTGAAGCTTTCTTT CSAQEQGTNTEAFF
few TRBJ1-3 TRBV7-2 - TGTGCCAGCAGCTTAACGGCCTCGTCAGGTGCTGGAAACACCATATATTTT CASSLTASSGAGNTIYF
many TRBJ2-5 TRBV4-2 - TGTGCCAGCAGCCCGTCGGGACAAGAGACCCAGTACTTC CASSPSGQETQYF
few TRBJ2-1 TRBV4-2 TRBD2 TGTGCCAGCAGCCAAGATCCCGGGGGGGCGATTGAGCAGTTCTTC CASSQDPGGAIEQFF
few TRBJ2-3 TRBV13 - TGTGCCAGCAGCTACAGGCTGCCAGATACGCAGTATTTT CASSYRLPDTQYF
- TRBJ2-7 TRBV4-3 - TGCGCCAGCAGCCAAGATGGGGGGACACGGCCCTACGAGCAGTACTTC CASSQDGGTRPYEQYF
- TRBJ1-2 TRBV5-4 - TGTGCCAGCAGCTTGGATTCGGCAGTAAGGACCTTC CASSLDSAVRTF
- TRBJ2-1 TRBV12-3/TRBV12-4 - TGTGCCAGCAGTTTCATTTTCCAGGGAGGTTCGTACAATGAGCAGTTCTTC CASSFIFQGGSYNEQFF
many TRBJ1-6 TRBV4-1 - TGCGCCAGCAGCCAAGAGGTGACAGGAGATTCACCCCTCCACTTT CASSQEVTGDSPLHF
- TRBJ1-2 TRBV6-2/TRBV6-3 TRBD1 TGTGCCAGCAGGGACGCAGGGGGCTATGGCTACACCTTC CASRDAGGYGYTF
few TRBJ1-1 TRBV9 TRBD1 TGTGCCAGCAGCGTCACAGGGGCGAACACTGAAGCTTTCTTT CASSVTGANTEAFF
- TRBJ2-3 TRBV7-2 TRBD2 TGTGCCAGCATCTTAGTTAGCGGGGGGGCAGATACGCAGTATTTT CASILVSGGADTQYF
- TRBJ1-6 TRBV7-3 TRBD1 TGTGCCAGCAGCGAGACAGGGGGATCCTATAATTCACCCCTCCACTTT CASSETGGSYNSPLHF
few TRBJ2-2 TRBV20-1 - TGCAGTGCTCCTGGGACGGGCACCGGGGAGCTGTTTTTT CSAPGTGTGELFF
few TRBJ2-3 TRBV12-3/TRBV12-4 - TGTGCCAGCAGGCCTGAGTATCCCCCGCAGTATTTT CASRPEYPPQYF
few TRBJ2-1 TRBV6-5 - TGTGCCAGCAGTTACTCGAGTTGGGCCACAACGATGCAGTTCTTC CASSYSSWATTMQFF
- TRBJ2-2 TRBV20-1 TRBD1 TGCAGTGCTAGAGATTCGAGACAGGGGAACACCGGGGAGCTGTTTTTT CSARDSRQGNTGELFF
- TRBJ1-5 TRBV12-3/TRBV12-4 - TGTGCCAGGGTACGGGGGTGGGTTAGTCAGCCCCAGCATTTT CARVRGWVSQPQHF
once TRBJ2-1 TRBV3-1 - TGTGCCAGCAGCCCACACGCCCCGTTCTTC CASSPHAPFF
- TRBJ1-4 TRBV4-1 - TGCGCCAGCAGCCAAGCCGGAGGTTTTGGAAAACTGTTTTTT CASSQAGGFGKLFF
- TRBJ2-1 TRBV9 - TGTGCCAGCAGCGCTCTACAATACAATGAGCAGTTCTTC CASSALQYNEQFF
few TRBJ2-2 TRBV27 TRBD1 TGTGCCAGCAGCCGACAGGGCACCGGGGAGCTGTTTTTT CASSRQGTGELFF
- TRBJ2-5 TRBV12-3/TRBV12-4 TRBD2 TGTGCCAGCAGTTCTGGACTAGACGGGACCCAGTACTTC CASSSGLDGTQYF
- TRBJ2-3 TRBV4-1 - TGCGCCAGCAGCCCTCCCCCCGGCACAGATACGCAGTATTTT CASSPPPGTDTQYF
once TRBJ2-4 TRBV15 - TGTGCCACCAGCAGAAGATCGCAGGCTTCCAAAAACATTCAGTACTTC CATSRRSQASKNIQYF
few TRBJ1-2 TRBV4-1 - TGCGCCAGCAGCCAAGTATCAGGGGACTATGGCTACACCTTC CASSQVSGDYGYTF
- TRBJ2-5 TRBV28 TRBD2 TGTGCCAGCAGTTTCCAGCGGGGGGGCGCCGAGGAGACCCAGTACTTC CASSFQRGGAEETQYF
few TRBJ2-1 TRBV7-2 TRBD2 TGTGCCAGCAGCTTGGGCGGGGGATTCGTTGAGCAGTTCTTC CASSLGGGFVEQFF